This T cell receptor beta chain was recorded in a study of T cells after yellow fever vaccination. Study-wide findings and caveats: Compared with primary, the secondary response was weaker and peaked at day 5, not 15.

Germline lookup yields CDR1 SGHVS and CDR2 FQNEAQ. The junction had 9 bases not matched to a gene; V was cut back by 5 bases and J by 0 bases. The CDR3 extends over 16 amino acids. In regard to this clonotype: As yet, its antigen is unknown.

The study made its TCR cDNA through 5'RACE template switching. That step introduced a universal primer site along with UMIs. One entry per CDR3 protein results from TCRdb running MiXCR on the 5' RACE reads. The repertoire holds around 340,000 distinct CDR3 sequences, roughly 8.7% seen once, with 15% to 20% in the top ten. This clonotype originated in a man aged 18 to 29 who received the YFV17D yellow fever vaccine. V usage is TRBV7-8 and J usage is TRBJ2-7; 8 nucleotides match TRBD1. Sequenced material: PBMCs, taken on the day of the first yellow fever vaccination. The CDR3 nucleotides are TGTGCCAGCAGCCTCCCCCGACAGGGGTCCTCCTACGAGCAGTACTTC. Translated, it gives CASSLPRQGSSYEQYF.